A selection of T cell receptor beta chains follows, all from one sample in a study of cytomegalovirus exposure and HLA in healthy donors. TCRdb's table, derived via immunoSEQ multiplex PCR, lists solely in-frame clones and lacks some. The sample contains some 140,000 clones, around 75% of which appear only once. The sequencing input was PBMCs. The source is a female donor in good health and CMV-seronegative. Each CDR3 is given with its conserved first and last residue. Fields, in order: V gene, D gene, J gene, clone size, CDR3 protein, CDR3 DNA. A D gene is named only where the DNA matches it firmly. Where a row states a size, it is once, few, many or the class of an expanded clone; other rows omit it.

v_gene: TRBV6-1
d_gene: TRBD2
j_gene: TRBJ2-7
abundance: few
CDR3aa: CASSESGGQGEQYF
CDR3nt: TGTGCCAGCAGTGAAAGCGGGGGACAAGGCGAGCAGTACTTC

v_gene: TRBV19
d_gene: -
j_gene: TRBJ1-5
abundance: -
CDR3aa: CASSLDSPQPQHF
CDR3nt: TGTGCCAGTAGTTTGGACAGTCCTCAGCCCCAGCATTTT

v_gene: TRBV5-4
d_gene: -
j_gene: TRBJ2-6
abundance: -
CDR3aa: CASSLVAILGASGANVLTF
CDR3nt: TGTGCCAGCAGCTTGGTGGCCATTCTGGGGGCCTCTGGGGCCAACGTCCTGACTTTC

v_gene: TRBV29-1
d_gene: TRBD1
j_gene: TRBJ2-7
abundance: once
CDR3aa: CSVEGRGHEQYF
CDR3nt: TGCAGCGTTGAGGGCAGGGGGCATGAGCAGTACTTC

v_gene: TRBV7-8
d_gene: -
j_gene: TRBJ1-1
abundance: -
CDR3aa: CASNQGLMGTEAFF
CDR3nt: TGTGCCAGCAACCAGGGACTGATGGGGACTGAAGCTTTCTTT

v_gene: TRBV10-3
d_gene: -
j_gene: TRBJ2-7
abundance: once
CDR3aa: CASDNSYEQYF
CDR3nt: TGTGCCTCCGACAACTCCTACGAGCAGTACTTC

v_gene: TRBV15
d_gene: -
j_gene: TRBJ2-7
abundance: once
CDR3aa: CATSSDGGDGTYEQYF
CDR3nt: TGTGCCACCAGCAGTGATGGAGGGGATGGCACCTACGAGCAGTACTTC

v_gene: TRBV28
d_gene: TRBD2
j_gene: TRBJ2-3
abundance: -
CDR3aa: CASSLAGAGEADTQYF
CDR3nt: TGTGCCAGCAGTTTGGCTGGGGCGGGGGAGGCAGATACGCAGTATTTT

v_gene: TRBV6-1
d_gene: -
j_gene: TRBJ1-5
abundance: few
CDR3aa: CASSEAAGMYQPQHF
CDR3nt: TGTGCCAGCAGTGAAGCGGCAGGGATGTATCAGCCCCAGCATTTT

v_gene: TRBV27
d_gene: -
j_gene: TRBJ1-2
abundance: -
CDR3aa: CASSRVLGASDYGYTF
CDR3nt: TGTGCCAGCAGTAGGGTCCTGGGGGCCTCCGACTATGGCTACACCTTC

v_gene: TRBV6-6
d_gene: -
j_gene: TRBJ2-5
abundance: -
CDR3aa: CASSTRETQYF
CDR3nt: TGTGCCAGCAGTACAAGAGAGACCCAGTACTTC

v_gene: TRBV30
d_gene: -
j_gene: TRBJ2-2
abundance: -
CDR3aa: CAWGGAGTGELFF
CDR3nt: TGTGCCTGGGGAGGGGCCGGCACCGGGGAGCTGTTTTTT

v_gene: TRBV5-1
d_gene: TRBD2
j_gene: TRBJ2-1
abundance: once
CDR3aa: CASSLGTSGIYNEQFF
CDR3nt: TGCGCCAGCAGCTTGGGGACTAGCGGGATCTACAATGAGCAGTTCTTC

v_gene: TRBV12-2
d_gene: -
j_gene: TRBJ1-5
abundance: -
CDR3aa: CASRLSRTGKRYSNQPQHF
CDR3nt: TGTGCAAGTCGCTTATCTCGGACAGGGAAAAGGTATAGCAATCAGCCCCAGCATTTT

v_gene: TRBV7-9
d_gene: -
j_gene: TRBJ2-7
abundance: -
CDR3aa: CASTEIPSHSYEQYF
CDR3nt: TGTGCCAGCACCGAAATACCGAGCCACTCCTACGAGCAGTACTTC

v_gene: TRBV5-1
d_gene: -
j_gene: TRBJ1-1
abundance: -
CDR3aa: CASRLGGAEAFF
CDR3nt: TGCGCCAGTCGGCTGGGAGGAGCTGAAGCTTTCTTT

v_gene: TRBV5-4
d_gene: -
j_gene: TRBJ2-1
abundance: -
CDR3aa: CASSSGGGRVYNEQFF
CDR3nt: TGTGCCAGCAGCAGCGGCGGGGGCCGGGTTTACAATGAGCAGTTCTTC

v_gene: TRBV5-1
d_gene: TRBD2
j_gene: TRBJ2-1
abundance: few
CDR3aa: CASSLAPSGSYGEQFF
CDR3nt: TGCGCCAGCAGCTTGGCCCCTAGCGGGAGCTATGGGGAGCAGTTCTTC

v_gene: TRBV6-5
d_gene: -
j_gene: TRBJ2-2
abundance: -
CDR3aa: CASTRGVKGELFF
CDR3nt: TGTGCCAGCACCAGGGGCGTCAAGGGGGAGCTGTTTTTT

v_gene: TRBV19
d_gene: -
j_gene: TRBJ1-5
abundance: -
CDR3aa: CASNSYSNQPQHF
CDR3nt: TGTGCCAGTAACTCCTATAGCAATCAGCCCCAGCATTTT

v_gene: TRBV21-1
d_gene: -
j_gene: TRBJ2-2
abundance: -
CDR3aa: CASSFGTAHRELFF
CDR3nt: TGTGCCAGCAGCTTCGGGACAGCCCACCGGGAGCTGTTTTTT

v_gene: TRBV10-3
d_gene: TRBD1
j_gene: TRBJ2-7
abundance: -
CDR3aa: CAISAQQGADEQYF
CDR3nt: TGTGCCATCAGCGCCCAACAGGGGGCCGACGAGCAGTACTTC

v_gene: TRBV7-2
d_gene: TRBD1
j_gene: TRBJ2-7
abundance: -
CDR3aa: CASSLATGARREQYF
CDR3nt: TGTGCCAGCAGCTTAGCAACAGGGGCTAGGCGCGAGCAGTACTTC

v_gene: TRBV6-5
d_gene: TRBD1
j_gene: TRBJ1-2
abundance: -
CDR3aa: CASSPRTGAYGYTF
CDR3nt: TGTGCCAGCAGCCCCCGGACAGGGGCCTATGGCTACACCTTC

v_gene: TRBV7-3
d_gene: TRBD1
j_gene: TRBJ1-2
abundance: once
CDR3aa: CASSARTGGVGGYTF
CDR3nt: TGTGCCAGCAGCGCGCGGACAGGGGGCGTTGGTGGCTACACCTTC

v_gene: TRBV7-2
d_gene: -
j_gene: TRBJ2-1
abundance: -
CDR3aa: CASSLAYGGGFEYNEQFF
CDR3nt: TGTGCCAGCAGCTTAGCCTATGGAGGGGGCTTCGAGTACAATGAGCAGTTCTTC

v_gene: TRBV5-4
d_gene: TRBD1
j_gene: TRBJ1-2
abundance: -
CDR3aa: CASSFGQEPGGYTF
CDR3nt: TGTGCCAGCAGCTTTGGACAGGAGCCGGGAGGCTACACCTTC

v_gene: TRBV13
d_gene: -
j_gene: TRBJ1-6
abundance: -
CDR3aa: CASSLGQGGSPLHF
CDR3nt: TGTGCCAGCAGCTTAGGACAGGGTGGTTCACCCCTCCACTTT

v_gene: TRBV19
d_gene: -
j_gene: TRBJ1-1
abundance: -
CDR3aa: CASSIGWRDEAFF
CDR3nt: TGTGCCAGTAGTATAGGTTGGCGGGATGAAGCTTTCTTT

v_gene: TRBV5-1
d_gene: TRBD1
j_gene: TRBJ1-2
abundance: -
CDR3aa: CASSKGQGANGYTF
CDR3nt: TGCGCCAGCAGCAAGGGACAGGGGGCCAATGGCTACACCTTC

v_gene: TRBV13
d_gene: -
j_gene: TRBJ2-3
abundance: few
CDR3aa: CASSSRDFGHPDTQYF
CDR3nt: TGTGCCAGCAGCTCCCGGGACTTCGGTCACCCAGATACGCAGTATTTT

v_gene: TRBV7-8
d_gene: -
j_gene: TRBJ1-6
abundance: -
CDR3aa: CASSFRARSPLHF
CDR3nt: TGTGCCAGCAGCTTCAGGGCACGATCACCCCTCCACTTT

v_gene: TRBV10-3
d_gene: -
j_gene: TRBJ1-1
abundance: -
CDR3aa: CAIRPRVDTEAFF
CDR3nt: TGTGCCATCAGACCCAGGGTTGACACTGAAGCTTTCTTT

v_gene: TRBV7-2
d_gene: -
j_gene: TRBJ2-7
abundance: -
CDR3aa: CASSLARASYEQYF
CDR3nt: TGTGCCAGCAGCTTAGCCAGGGCCTCCTACGAGCAGTACTTC

v_gene: TRBV9
d_gene: TRBD2
j_gene: TRBJ2-1
abundance: -
CDR3aa: CASSFRPTSGSPNEQFF
CDR3nt: TGTGCCAGCAGCTTCCGACCGACTAGCGGGAGCCCCAATGAGCAGTTCTTC

v_gene: TRBV11-2
d_gene: -
j_gene: TRBJ1-5
abundance: once
CDR3aa: CASSPLQGNQPQHF
CDR3nt: TGTGCCAGCAGCCCACTCCAGGGTAATCAGCCCCAGCATTTT

v_gene: TRBV2
d_gene: -
j_gene: TRBJ1-6
abundance: once
CDR3aa: CASGAGFNYSPLHF
CDR3nt: TGTGCCAGCGGAGCCGGGTTTAACTATTCACCCCTCCACTTT

v_gene: TRBV11-2
d_gene: -
j_gene: TRBJ1-1
abundance: -
CDR3aa: CASSRAWSSNTEAFF
CDR3nt: TGTGCCAGCAGCCGTGCCTGGAGCTCGAACACTGAAGCTTTCTTT

v_gene: TRBV4-1
d_gene: -
j_gene: TRBJ1-2
abundance: once
CDR3aa: CASSQVAGDYGYTF
CDR3nt: TGCGCCAGCAGCCAAGTGGCAGGGGACTATGGCTACACCTTC

v_gene: TRBV10-3
d_gene: TRBD2
j_gene: TRBJ2-1
abundance: -
CDR3aa: CAISEREVGNEQFF
CDR3nt: TGTGCCATCAGTGAGCGGGAGGTGGGCAATGAGCAGTTCTTC

v_gene: TRBV9
d_gene: -
j_gene: TRBJ2-5
abundance: -
CDR3aa: CASSTPSGIRQETQYF
CDR3nt: TGTGCCAGCAGCACCCCCAGCGGCATTCGACAAGAGACCCAGTACTTC

v_gene: TRBV29-1
d_gene: -
j_gene: TRBJ1-6
abundance: few
CDR3aa: CSASRGDNSPLHF
CDR3nt: TGCAGCGCCTCGCGGGGGGATAATTCACCCCTCCACTTT

v_gene: TRBV5-1
d_gene: TRBD2
j_gene: TRBJ2-2
abundance: -
CDR3aa: CASSSGTSGVSTGELFF
CDR3nt: TGCGCCAGCAGTTCCGGGACTAGCGGGGTCTCAACCGGGGAGCTGTTTTTT

v_gene: TRBV10-3
d_gene: TRBD1
j_gene: TRBJ2-6
abundance: -
CDR3aa: CAISGPGGASGANVLTF
CDR3nt: TGTGCCATCAGTGGACCAGGGGGCGCGTCTGGGGCCAACGTCCTGACTTTC

v_gene: TRBV6-5
d_gene: -
j_gene: TRBJ1-1
abundance: -
CDR3aa: CASSYTNRAQREAFF
CDR3nt: TGTGCCAGCAGTTACACTAACAGGGCCCAACGTGAAGCTTTCTTT

v_gene: TRBV14
d_gene: -
j_gene: TRBJ1-4
abundance: few
CDR3aa: CASSPTAGEKLFF
CDR3nt: TGTGCCAGCAGCCCAACGGCCGGGGAAAAACTGTTTTTT

v_gene: TRBV5-1
d_gene: -
j_gene: TRBJ2-7
abundance: -
CDR3aa: CASSIDYEQYF
CDR3nt: TGCGCCAGCAGCATAGACTACGAGCAGTACTTC

v_gene: TRBV2
d_gene: -
j_gene: TRBJ1-1
abundance: -
CDR3aa: CASSVTLNTEAFF
CDR3nt: TGTGCCAGCAGTGTGACTTTGAACACTGAAGCTTTCTTT

v_gene: TRBV19
d_gene: -
j_gene: TRBJ1-5
abundance: -
CDR3aa: CASRGGLSNQPQHF
CDR3nt: TGTGCCAGCCGGGGGGGCTTGAGCAATCAGCCCCAGCATTTT

v_gene: TRBV7-7
d_gene: -
j_gene: TRBJ2-3
abundance: -
CDR3aa: CASSTGIASTDTQYF
CDR3nt: TGTGCTAGCAGCACGGGGATTGCTAGCACAGATACGCAGTATTTT

v_gene: TRBV2
d_gene: TRBD1
j_gene: TRBJ2-7
abundance: -
CDR3aa: CASRPGTGGYEQYF
CDR3nt: TGTGCCAGCAGACCCGGGACAGGGGGTTACGAGCAGTACTTC

v_gene: TRBV27
d_gene: -
j_gene: TRBJ2-2
abundance: few
CDR3aa: CASSLTVSAGELFF
CDR3nt: TGTGCCAGCAGTCTAACCGTATCGGCCGGGGAGCTGTTTTTT

v_gene: TRBV5-6
d_gene: TRBD1
j_gene: TRBJ2-7
abundance: -
CDR3aa: CASSEGQWMSEQYF
CDR3nt: TGTGCCAGCAGCGAGGGACAGTGGATGTCCGAGCAGTACTTC

v_gene: TRBV2
d_gene: -
j_gene: TRBJ2-3
abundance: -
CDR3aa: CASRFTASTDTQYF
CDR3nt: TGTGCCAGCAGATTCACCGCGAGCACAGATACGCAGTATTTT

v_gene: TRBV11-3
d_gene: -
j_gene: TRBJ1-1
abundance: -
CDR3aa: CASSLDPSVREAFF
CDR3nt: TGTGCCAGCAGCTTAGATCCGTCGGTGCGGGAAGCTTTCTTT

v_gene: TRBV10-1
d_gene: -
j_gene: TRBJ2-3
abundance: -
CDR3aa: CASSESGLYTDTQYF
CDR3nt: TGCGCCAGCAGTGAGTCGGGACTTTACACAGATACGCAGTATTTT

v_gene: TRBV11-2
d_gene: -
j_gene: TRBJ2-3
abundance: -
CDR3aa: CASSLEGSTRSQYF
CDR3nt: TGTGCCAGCAGCCTGGAGGGCTCCACGCGATCGCAGTATTTT

v_gene: TRBV10-1
d_gene: TRBD2
j_gene: TRBJ2-7
abundance: -
CDR3aa: CASSLPRRLAGAFLSYEQYF
CDR3nt: TGCGCCAGCAGTTTGCCCCGGCGTCTAGCGGGAGCCTTTCTCTCCTACGAGCAGTACTTC